The 3 T cell receptor beta chains given below trace back to one sample, sequenced in a study of blood T cell repertoires in COVID-19. Clones were read by immunoSEQ multiplex PCR, and TCRdb kept only the in-frame ones, dropping some. This table has about 62,000 clones, around 80% appearing once. The sample taken for sequencing was peripheral blood. The receptors here all came from a human donor in a cohort sampled during active COVID-19.

This clone has ten or more counts. The J gene is TRBJ2-2, the V gene TRBV2; a weak D match, TRBD2 (6 bases). The CDR3 has 18 amino acids. V was cut by 0 bases and J by 7 bases, with 21 bases left in between. Germline lookup yields CDR1 SNHLY and CDR2 FYNNEI. This chain's CDR3 is CASSEAARGAPESGELFF. CDR3 DNA sequence: TGTGCCAGCAGTGAAGCGGCGCGCGGGGCCCCTGAGAGCGGGGAGCTGTTTTTT.

The chain uses TRBV30 and TRBJ1-6; D call uncertain. The V end was cut by 2 bases, the J end by 4 bases, with 6 bases between. The CDR3 contains 13 residues. The germline CDR1 and CDR2 sequences are GTSNPN and SVGIG (reference sequence). For the CDR3, the DNA is TGTGCCTGGAGTAAAGCATATAATTCACCCCTCCACTTT. It encodes CAWSKAYNSPLHF. Full variable domain (remainder filled in from reference TRBV30 and TRBJ1-6): SQTIHQWPATLVQPVGSPLSLECTVEGTSNPNLYWYRQAAGRGLQLLFYSVGIGQISSEVPQNLSASRPQDRQFILSSKKLLLSDSGFYLCAWSKAYNSPLHFGNGTRLTVT.

V gene TRBV5-1 combines with J gene TRBJ1-3; tentative D call: TRBD1 (5 bases). Trimming cost V 3 bases and J 7 bases, with 11 bases left between them. There are 13 residues in the CDR3. Germline values: CDR1 SGHRS, CDR2 YFSETQ. CDR3 sequence reads: CASSSGQDNTIYF. The CDR3 bases are TGCGCCAGCAGCTCCGGACAAGATAACACCATATATTTT.